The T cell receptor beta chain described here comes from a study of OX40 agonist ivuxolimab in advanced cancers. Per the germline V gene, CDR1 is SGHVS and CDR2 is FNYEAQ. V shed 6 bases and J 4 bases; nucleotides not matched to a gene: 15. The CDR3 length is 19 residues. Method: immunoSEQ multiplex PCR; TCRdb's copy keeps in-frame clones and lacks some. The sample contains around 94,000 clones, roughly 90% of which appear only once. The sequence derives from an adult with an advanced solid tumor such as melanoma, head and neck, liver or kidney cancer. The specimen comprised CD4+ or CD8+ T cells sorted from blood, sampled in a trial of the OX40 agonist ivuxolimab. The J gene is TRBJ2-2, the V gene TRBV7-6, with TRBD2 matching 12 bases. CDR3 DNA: TGTGCCAGCAGTCTCCCCTCTAGCGGGAGGGCCGCGGGCACCGGGGAGCTGTTTTTT. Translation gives CASSLPSSGRAAGTGELFF.